Below, 16 T cell receptor beta chains from the same sample are listed, as sequenced in a study of blood T cells in healthy people across ages. Using a J-beta primer mix together with a sample-barcoded 5' primer, a second PCR was run for about 7 to 12 cycles. TCRdb processed the 5' RACE reads anew with MiXCR; each CDR3 protein has one entry. There are roughly 1.4 million distinct CDR3 sequences in the sample; approximately 59% occur only once, and under 8.5% lies in the top ten. The sequenced material came from blood. The receptors stem from a man aged 18 to 30 in good health.

CDR3 nucleotide sequence: TGTGCCAGCAGTGATCGCGGCCTAGCGGGAGCGTACCCCTACGAGCAGTACTTC. It yields the protein CASSDRGLAGAYPYEQYF. The gene calls are TRBV6-2 or TRBV6-3 and TRBJ2-7, with 10 nucleotides matching TRBD2. With 5 bases clipped from V and 2 bases from J, the junction kept 15 bases outside the gene matches. The CDR3 covers 18 residues. The germline V gene has CDR1 MNHEY and CDR2 SVGEGT.

The J gene is TRBJ2-2, the V gene TRBV4-3; the D is unclear. The V gene lost 1 base and the J gene lost 2 bases, with 11 bases spanning the gap. The CDR3 is 16 amino acids. Germline V CDR1 and CDR2: LGHNA, YSLEER. The CDR3 coding sequence is TGCGCCAGCAGCCAAGCTTCAAAAATCAACACCGGGGAGCTGTTTTTT. It is translated as CASSQASKINTGELFF.

CDR3 in amino acids: CAISEGFRGGNEQYF. CDR3 coding DNA: TGTGCCATCTCAGAGGGGTTTAGAGGGGGCAACGAGCAGTACTTC. The chain combines TRBV10-3 with TRBJ2-7; 7 nucleotides line up with TRBD1. CDR3 length equals 15 residues. The V segment lost 8 bases and the J segment 5 bases; nucleotides outside the gene matches: 15. Germline V gene sequence: CDR1 ENHRY, CDR2 SYGVKD.

This clonotype turned up a few times. The rearrangement links TRBV20-1 to TRBJ2-7; 8 nucleotides match TRBD2. Germline lookup yields CDR1 DFQATT and CDR2 SNEGSKA (reference sequence). V shed 2 bases and J 3 bases; nucleotides not matched to a gene: 6. This CDR3 is built from 14 residues. The chain's CDR3 is CSARLPGLDYEQYF. DNA of the CDR3: TGCAGTGCTAGATTACCGGGACTAGACTACGAGCAGTACTTC.

The V gene is TRBV4-2, the J gene TRBJ1-3; weak D call: TRBD1 (6 bases). The germline CDR1 and CDR2 sequences are LGHNA and YNFKEQ. Deletions cut 0 bases from V and 3 bases from J, with 12 bases between. CDR3 length: 16 amino acids. For the CDR3, the DNA is TGTGCCAGCAGCCAAGATACCCCAGGGGATGGAAACACCATATATTTT. Translating it yields CASSQDTPGDGNTIYF.

This clonotype was recorded only once. The rearrangement joins TRBV27 to TRBJ2-6; D remains unclear. The V gene lost 5 bases and the J gene lost 0 bases, with 23 bases spanning the gap. This CDR3 spans 20 amino acids. From germline, CDR1 is MNHEY and CDR2 SMNVEV (reference sequence). As DNA, the CDR3 is TGTGCCAGCAGTCCGATAACGCGTGGGGTCTCCTTCTCTGGGGCCAACGTCCTGACTTTC. Residues: CASSPITRGVSFSGANVLTF.

The chain joins TRBV6-2 or TRBV6-3 to TRBJ2-7; 10 bases fit TRBD1. CDR3 length equals 15 residues. From germline, CDR1 is MNHEY and CDR2 SVGEGT. The junction had 0 bases not matched to a gene; V was cut back by 1 base and J by 0 bases. CDR3 protein: CASSYWTGGSYEQYF. The CDR3 region has the DNA TGTGCCAGCAGTTACTGGACAGGGGGCTCCTACGAGCAGTACTTC.

CDR3 sequence: CASRRQADYEQYF. The CDR3 DNA reads as TGTGCCAGCCGGAGGCAGGCGGACTACGAGCAGTACTTC. V usage is TRBV6-2 or TRBV6-3 and J usage is TRBJ2-7, with D maybe TRBD2 (5 bases). This CDR3 is 13 amino acids long. The germline gives CDR1 MNHEY, CDR2 SVGEGT. Deletions cut 8 bases from V and 3 bases from J, with 14 bases between.

J is TRBJ2-3 and V is TRBV20-1, with no clear D. Germline V CDR1 and CDR2: DFQATT, SNEGSKA (reference sequence). V lost 0 bases, J lost 5 bases, and 12 bases lay in between. There are 14 residues in the CDR3. The CDR3 here is CSARDLGFGDTQYF. In DNA form, the CDR3 reads TGCAGTGCTAGAGATCTGGGGTTTGGAGATACGCAGTATTTT.

The chain uses TRBV12-3 or TRBV12-4 and TRBJ2-7; D tentatively reads TRBD1 or TRBD2 (5 bases each). The CDR3 covers 15 residues. Trimming removed 6 bases at V and 0 bases at J, with 15 bases between. The CDR3 coding sequence is TGTGCCAGCAGGGGACGAGGACTCTACTCCTACGAGCAGTACTTC. Its translation: CASRGRGLYSYEQYF.

The chain links TRBV29-1 to TRBJ2-4, with a possible D match to TRBD2 (6 bases). The J call may not be correct, given that the DNA end is closer to TRBJ2-7. This CDR3 comprises 12 residues. In germline, CDR1 is SQVTM, CDR2 ANQGSEA. CDR3 in amino acids: CSVLGGNYEQYF. CDR3 in DNA: TGCAGCGTCCTGGGGGGAAACTACGAGCAGTACTTC.

This chain uses TRBV7-9 with TRBJ2-1, with 8 bases aligning to TRBD1. This CDR3 contains 15 residues. V was pared by 5 bases and J by 4 bases, with 7 bases of the junction left unmatched. Germline assignment: CDR1 SEHNR and CDR2 FQNEAQ (reference sequence). CDR3 amino acids: CASSPKGQEYNEQFF. DNA of the CDR3: TGTGCCAGCAGCCCAAAGGGACAGGAGTACAATGAGCAGTTCTTC.

The rearrangement uses TRBV29-1 and TRBJ1-1; perhaps TRBD1 as D (5 bases). Germline V gene data show CDR1 as SQVTM and CDR2 as ANQGSEA. The CDR3 runs 14 residues. V lost 4 bases and J 0 bases, leaving 12 bases between the germline ends. The CDR3 sequence is CSVGVAGLNTEAFF. The DNA of the CDR3 is TGCAGCGTTGGAGTTGCAGGGTTGAACACTGAAGCTTTCTTT.

The chain has TRBV6-1 and TRBJ2-4, with D perhaps being TRBD1 or TRBD2 (5 bases each). V lost 0 bases, J lost 6 bases, and 18 bases lay in between. The CDR3 has 17 amino acids. CDR1 is MNHNS and CDR2 is SASEGT in the germline V gene. The CDR3, as DNA: TGTGCCAGCAGTGAAGCTATACCCGGGACGGTGGGAAACATTCAGTACTTC. It codes for CASSEAIPGTVGNIQYF.

The chain couples TRBV12-3 or TRBV12-4 to TRBJ2-3; tentatively, D is TRBD1 (5 bases). Trimming removed 2 bases from V and 4 bases from J, with 7 bases in between. CDR3 length: 13 amino acids. The CDR3 DNA sequence: TGTGCCAGCAGTTTAAGGGGTCCAGATACGCAGTATTTT. Translation: CASSLRGPDTQYF.

The V gene is TRBV27, the J gene TRBJ2-2; 11 bases are shared with TRBD2. J lost 6 bases, V lost 7 bases, and 19 bases had no gene match. Per the germline V gene, CDR1 is MNHEY and CDR2 is SMNVEV (reference sequence). The CDR3 spans 19 residues. CDR3 in DNA: TGTGCCAGCACTCCAAGGGGGACTAGCGGACCTCGGCGGCCCGGGGAGCTGTTTTTT. This encodes CASTPRGTSGPRRPGELFF.